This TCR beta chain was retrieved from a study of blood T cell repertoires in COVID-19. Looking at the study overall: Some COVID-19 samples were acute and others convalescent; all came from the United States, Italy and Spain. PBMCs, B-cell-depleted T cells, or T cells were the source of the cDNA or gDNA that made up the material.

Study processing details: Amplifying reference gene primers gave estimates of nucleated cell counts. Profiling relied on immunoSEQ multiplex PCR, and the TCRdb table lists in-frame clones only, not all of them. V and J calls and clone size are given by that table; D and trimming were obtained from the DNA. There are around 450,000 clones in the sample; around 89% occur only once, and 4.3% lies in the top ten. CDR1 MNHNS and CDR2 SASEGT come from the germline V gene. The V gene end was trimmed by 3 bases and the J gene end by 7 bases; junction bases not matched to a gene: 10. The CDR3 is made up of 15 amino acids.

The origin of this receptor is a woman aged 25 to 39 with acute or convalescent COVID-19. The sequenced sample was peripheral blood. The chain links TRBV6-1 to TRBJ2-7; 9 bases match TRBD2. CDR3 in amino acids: CASSDPGGGAEEQYF. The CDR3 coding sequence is TGTGCCAGCAGTGATCCGGGCGGGGGGGCCGAAGAGCAGTACTTC.